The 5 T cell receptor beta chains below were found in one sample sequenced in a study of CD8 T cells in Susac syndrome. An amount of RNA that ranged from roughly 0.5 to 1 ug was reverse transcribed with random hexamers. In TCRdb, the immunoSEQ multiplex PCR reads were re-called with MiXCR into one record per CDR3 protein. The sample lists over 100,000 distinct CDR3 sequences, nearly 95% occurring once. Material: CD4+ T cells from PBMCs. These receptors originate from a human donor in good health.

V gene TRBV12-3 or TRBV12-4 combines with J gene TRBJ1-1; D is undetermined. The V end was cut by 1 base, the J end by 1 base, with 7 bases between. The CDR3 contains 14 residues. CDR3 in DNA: TGTGCCAGCAGTTTAGTTCCGGAGAACACTGAAGCTTTCTTT. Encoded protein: CASSLVPENTEAFF.

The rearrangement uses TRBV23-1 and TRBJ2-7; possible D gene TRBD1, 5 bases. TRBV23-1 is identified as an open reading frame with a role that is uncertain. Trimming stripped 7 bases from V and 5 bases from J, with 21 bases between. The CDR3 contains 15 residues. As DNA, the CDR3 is TGCGCCAGCAATAAGGGGTCGGAGCGAGACCACGAGCAGTACTTC. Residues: CASNKGSERDHEQYF.

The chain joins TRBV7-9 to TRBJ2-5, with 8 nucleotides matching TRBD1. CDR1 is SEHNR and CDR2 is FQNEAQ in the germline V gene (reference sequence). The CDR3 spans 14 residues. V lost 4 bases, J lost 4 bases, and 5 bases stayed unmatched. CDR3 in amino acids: CASSYGQGRETQYF. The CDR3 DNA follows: TGTGCCAGCAGCTATGGACAGGGTCGAGAGACCCAGTACTTC.

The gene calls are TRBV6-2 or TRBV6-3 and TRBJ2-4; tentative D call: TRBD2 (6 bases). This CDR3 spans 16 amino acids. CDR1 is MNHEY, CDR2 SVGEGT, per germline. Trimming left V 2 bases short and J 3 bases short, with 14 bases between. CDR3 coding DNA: TGTGCCAGCAGTTACCTCCTGGTGGGGGGCAAAAACATTCAGTACTTC. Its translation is CASSYLLVGGKNIQYF.

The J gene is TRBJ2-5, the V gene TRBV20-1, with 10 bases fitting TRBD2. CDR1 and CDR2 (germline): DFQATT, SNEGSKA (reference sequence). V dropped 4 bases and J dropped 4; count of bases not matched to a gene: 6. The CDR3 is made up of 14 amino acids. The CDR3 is CSATGTSEGETQYF. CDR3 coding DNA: TGCAGTGCTACCGGGACTAGCGAGGGAGAGACCCAGTACTTC.